The TCR beta chain described here comes from a study of blood T cell repertoires in COVID-19. How the authors handled the data: Counts of nucleated cells, estimated from reference gene primer amplification, were obtained. This table comes from immunoSEQ multiplex PCR, and its TCRdb copy is limited to in-frame clones, with some not included. V and J calls and clone size are as listed in that table; D and trimming were resolved from the DNA. In the table there are over 150,000 clones, 65% to 85% of which are singletons. Sequenced: peripheral blood. This receptor was taken from a woman between 40 and 55 years old with COVID-19, enrolled during active disease.

CDR3 region: CASSLRTADTQYF. The CDR3 DNA is TGTGCCAGTAGTCTAAGAACCGCAGATACGCAGTATTTT. The chain is built from TRBV19 and TRBJ2-3; D call uncertain. Germline CDR1 reads LNHDA; CDR2 reads SQIVND (reference sequence). Trimming shortened V by 5 bases and J by 4 bases, and 10 bases separated the two germline ends. There are 13 residues in the CDR3.